One T cell receptor beta chain is described in this entry. Its specificity is not known. This specimen comes from a study of OX40 agonist ivuxolimab in advanced cancers. Whole-study context: Every 2 weeks, patients received ivuxolimab intravenously, dosed at 0.01 to 10 mg/kg.

TCRdb's table, derived via immunoSEQ multiplex PCR, lists solely in-frame clones and lacks some. The sample consists of 70,000 or so clones, 70% to 90% of them appearing once. Study-wide findings and caveats: Partial responders at 0.1-3.0 mg/kg had among the lowest clonal expansion.

V lost 0 bases, J lost 0 bases, and 6 bases lay in between. Germline V lookup: CDR1 SGHRS, CDR2 YFSETQ. The CDR3 consists of 15 residues. Patients with autoimmune history or systemic immunosuppression were excluded. Blood draws occurred at baseline, cycle 4 day 1, and cycle 7 day 1. The receptor's source is an adult with an advanced solid tumor such as melanoma, head and neck, liver or kidney cancer. The chain links TRBV5-1 to TRBJ1-4; D gene unclear. The sample consisted of CD4+ or CD8+ T cells sorted from blood, taken in a trial of the OX40 agonist ivuxolimab. The CDR3 protein is CASSLGSATNEKLFF. The CDR3, as DNA: TGCGCCAGCAGCTTGGGTAGCGCAACTAATGAAAAACTGTTTTTT.